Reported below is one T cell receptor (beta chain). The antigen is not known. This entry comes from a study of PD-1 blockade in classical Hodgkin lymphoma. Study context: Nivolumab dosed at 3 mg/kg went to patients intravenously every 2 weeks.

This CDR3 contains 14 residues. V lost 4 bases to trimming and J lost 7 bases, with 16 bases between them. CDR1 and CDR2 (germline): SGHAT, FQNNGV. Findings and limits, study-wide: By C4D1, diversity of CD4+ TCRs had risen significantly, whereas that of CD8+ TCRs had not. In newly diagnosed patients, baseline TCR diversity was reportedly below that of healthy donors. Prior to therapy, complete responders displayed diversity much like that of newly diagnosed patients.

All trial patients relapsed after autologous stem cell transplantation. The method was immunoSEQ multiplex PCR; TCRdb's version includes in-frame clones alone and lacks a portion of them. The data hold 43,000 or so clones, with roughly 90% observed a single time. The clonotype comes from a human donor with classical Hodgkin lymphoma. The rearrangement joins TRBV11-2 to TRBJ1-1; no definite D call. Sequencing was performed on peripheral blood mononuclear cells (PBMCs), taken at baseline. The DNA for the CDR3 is TGTGCCAGCAGCTCGTTCATGGGCCACTTTGAAGCTTTCTTT. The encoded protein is CASSSFMGHFEAFF.